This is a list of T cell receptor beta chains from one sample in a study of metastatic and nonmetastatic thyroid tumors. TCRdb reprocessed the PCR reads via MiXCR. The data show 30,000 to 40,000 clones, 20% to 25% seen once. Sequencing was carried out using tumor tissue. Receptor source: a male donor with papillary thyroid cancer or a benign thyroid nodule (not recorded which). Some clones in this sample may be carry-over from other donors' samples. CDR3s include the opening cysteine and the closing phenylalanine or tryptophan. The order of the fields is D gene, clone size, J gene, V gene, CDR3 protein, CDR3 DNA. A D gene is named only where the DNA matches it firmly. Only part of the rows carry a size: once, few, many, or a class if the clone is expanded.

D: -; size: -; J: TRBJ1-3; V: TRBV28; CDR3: CASSLQFDTIYF; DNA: TGTGCCAGCAGTTTACAGTTCGACACCATATATTTT
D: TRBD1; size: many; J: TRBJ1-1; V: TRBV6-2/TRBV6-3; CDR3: CASRGQLDTEAFF; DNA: TGTGCCAGCAGGGGACAGCTAGACACTGAAGCTTTCTTT
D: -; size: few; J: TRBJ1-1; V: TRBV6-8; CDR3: CASSYSNFEAFF; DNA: TGTGCCAGCAGTTACTCGAATTTTGAAGCTTTCTTT
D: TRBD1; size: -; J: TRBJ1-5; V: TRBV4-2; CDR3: CAGSQETGGGQPQHF; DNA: TGTGCCGGCAGCCAAGAGACAGGGGGCGGCCAGCCACAGCATTTT
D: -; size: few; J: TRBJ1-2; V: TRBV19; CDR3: CASKREGYTF; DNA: TGTGCCAGTAAGCGGGAGGGCTACACCTTC
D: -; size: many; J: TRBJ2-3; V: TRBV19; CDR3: CASSIAAVGTDTQYF; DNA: TGTGCCAGTAGTATAGCGGCGGTCGGCACAGATACGCAGTATTTT
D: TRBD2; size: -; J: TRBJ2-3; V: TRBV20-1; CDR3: CSARKGLAGGSYTDTQYF; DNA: TGCAGTGCTAGAAAGGGACTAGCGGGAGGGTCCTACACAGATACGCAGTATTTT
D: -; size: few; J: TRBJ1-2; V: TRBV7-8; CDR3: CASSLDPRNYGYTF; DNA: TGTGCCAGCAGCTTAGATCCGAGAAACTATGGCTACACCTTC
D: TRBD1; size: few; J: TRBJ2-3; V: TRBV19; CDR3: CASRDRVTDTQYF; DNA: TGTGCCAGCCGGGACAGGGTCACAGATACGCAGTATTTT
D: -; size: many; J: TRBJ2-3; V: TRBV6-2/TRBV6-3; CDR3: CASSYSASTGFTDTQYF; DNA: TGTGCCAGCAGTTACTCCGCCAGCACGGGCTTCACAGATACGCAGTATTTT
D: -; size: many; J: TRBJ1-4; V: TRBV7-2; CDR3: CASGARAGSEKLFF; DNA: TGTGCCAGCGGTGCTCGGGCAGGGTCTGAAAAACTGTTTTTT
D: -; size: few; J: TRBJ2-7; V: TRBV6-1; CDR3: CASTRGLTYEQYF; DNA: TGTGCCAGCACCAGGGGACTTACCTACGAGCAGTACTTC
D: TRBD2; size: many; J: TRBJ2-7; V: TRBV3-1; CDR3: CASSEGLAGEQYF; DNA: TGTGCCAGCAGCGAAGGACTAGCTGGGGAGCAGTACTTC
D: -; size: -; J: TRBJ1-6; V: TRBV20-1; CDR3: CSARAGPDSPLHF; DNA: TGCAGTGCTAGAGCAGGGCCTGATTCACCCCTCCACTTT
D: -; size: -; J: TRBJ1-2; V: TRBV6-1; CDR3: CASSPGANYGYTF; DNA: TGTGCCAGCAGTCCAGGAGCTAACTATGGCTACACCTTC
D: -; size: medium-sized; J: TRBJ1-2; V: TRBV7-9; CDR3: CASSVGGSYTF; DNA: TGTGCCAGCTCCGTGGGGGGTAGCTACACCTTC
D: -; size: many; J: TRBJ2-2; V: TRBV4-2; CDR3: CASSHPGASENTGELFF; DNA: TGTGCCAGCAGCCACCCCGGGGCTAGCGAGAACACCGGGGAGCTGTTTTTT
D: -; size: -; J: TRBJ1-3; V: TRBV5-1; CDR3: CASSYGGVENTIYF; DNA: TGCGCCAGCAGCTACGGCGGCGTTGAAAACACCATATATTTT
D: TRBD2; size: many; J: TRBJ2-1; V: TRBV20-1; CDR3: CSASASGSNEQFF; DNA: TGCAGTGCTAGTGCTAGCGGGAGCAATGAGCAGTTCTTC
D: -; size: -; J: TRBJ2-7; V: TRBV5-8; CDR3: CASSLCGTHDYEQYF; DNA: TGCGCCAGCAGCTTGTGTGGGACTCACGATTACGAGCAGTACTTC
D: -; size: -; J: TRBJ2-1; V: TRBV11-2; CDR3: CASSLCGPKIPYNEQFF; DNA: TGTGCCAGCAGCTTATGTGGTCCCAAGATCCCCTACAATGAGCAGTTCTTC
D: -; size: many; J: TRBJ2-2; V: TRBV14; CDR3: CASSRVADYTGELFF; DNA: TGTGCCAGCAGCAGAGTGGCGGACTACACCGGGGAGCTGTTTTTT
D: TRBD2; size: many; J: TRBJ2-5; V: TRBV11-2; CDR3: CASSRGTSSGETQYF; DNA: TGTGCCAGCAGCCGAGGGACTAGCAGTGGGGAGACCCAGTACTTC
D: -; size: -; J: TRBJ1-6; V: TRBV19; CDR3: CASSGGGQNSPLHF; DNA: TGTGCCAGTAGCGGAGGCGGCCAAAATTCACCCCTCCACTTT
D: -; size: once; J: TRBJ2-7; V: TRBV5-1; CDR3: CASSLQGGYEQYF; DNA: TGCGCCAGCAGCTTGCAAGGAGGGTACGAGCAGTACTTC
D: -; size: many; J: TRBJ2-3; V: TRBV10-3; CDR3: CAISEQGPTQYF; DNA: TGTGCCATCAGTGAGCAGGGGCCGACGCAGTATTTT
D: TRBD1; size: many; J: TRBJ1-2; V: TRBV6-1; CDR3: CASKRDRTNYGYTF; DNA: TGTGCCAGCAAACGGGACAGAACTAACTATGGCTACACCTTC
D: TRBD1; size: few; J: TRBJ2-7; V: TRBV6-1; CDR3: CASRDTGATYEQYF; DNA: TGTGCCTCCCGGGATACAGGGGCAACCTACGAGCAGTACTTC
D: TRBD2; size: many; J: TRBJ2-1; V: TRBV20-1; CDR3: CSAAGLAGDEQFF; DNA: TGCAGTGCCGCGGGACTAGCGGGAGATGAGCAGTTCTTC